Below, 9 T cell receptor beta chains from the same sample are listed, as sequenced in a study of blood T cell repertoires in COVID-19 (dated by TCRdb to the early 2020s). The library came from the immunoSEQ multiplex PCR assay. Held by TCRdb, this immuneACCESS table contains in-frame sequences only and omits some clones. Under half of the omission traces to an unresolved V gene where checked; the cause of the rest is unknown. In this sample the table shows fewer than 350,000 clones, more than 80% of which occur a single time. The ten biggest clones cover over 3.5% of the sample. Sequenced input: PBMCs or T cells enriched from blood (not recorded which). These receptors were taken from a woman in her 30s with acute COVID-19.

This rearrangement joins TRBV7-9 to TRBJ1-5, with D possibly TRBD1 on 5 matching bases. CDR3 size: 15 residues. Trimming cost V 5 bases and J 5 bases, with 16 bases left between them. CDR1 and CDR2 from the germline V gene are SEHNR and FQNEAQ (reference sequence). The DNA of the CDR3 is TGTGCCAGCAGCCTGCATGGAGGGGATTATCAGCCCCAGCATTTT. Translation gives CASSLHGGDYQPQHF.

This clone was recorded once. The rearrangement joins TRBV5-7 to TRBJ1-5, with D maybe TRBD1 (5 bases). TRBV5-7 is reported as an ORF; its role is uncertain. The CDR3 is 17 amino acids. Trimming removed 4 bases from V and 0 bases from J, with 17 bases in between. CDR3 DNA: TGTGCCAGCAGCATCAGGGCCGCCGAGTATAGCAATCAGCCCCAGCATTTT. This sequence encodes CASSIRAAEYSNQPQHF.

This rearrangement joins TRBV5-1 to TRBJ1-2; D unresolved. Looked up from germline, CDR1 is SGHRS and CDR2 is YFSETQ. V dropped 4 bases and J dropped 0 bases, with 7 bases sitting between them. The CDR3 consists of 13 residues. The CDR3 spells CASSPDTNYGYTF. CDR3 coding DNA: TGCGCCAGCAGCCCAGACACTAACTATGGCTACACCTTC.

The chain is built from TRBV5-4 and TRBJ1-3; D is possibly TRBD1 (6 bases). The CDR3 consists of 18 residues. V lost 7 bases and J 4 bases, leaving 27 bases between the germline ends. Germline V CDR1 and CDR2: SGHNT, YYREEE (reference sequence). The CDR3 DNA sequence: TGTGCCAGCGGAAGAGGAGCAGGGGAACCGACGGTCGGAAACACCATATATTTT. It specifies CASGRGAGEPTVGNTIYF. Drawing the rest from reference TRBV5-4 and TRBJ1-3, the complete variable domain is ETGVTQSPTHLIKTRGQQVTLRCSSQSGHNTVSWYQQALGQGPQFIFQYYREEENGRGNFPPRFSGLQFPNYSSELNVNALELDDSALYLCASGRGAGEPTVGNTIYFGEGSWLTVV.

This clone was observed once. As DNA, the CDR3 is TGCGCCAGCAGCCAAGATTGGACTAGCTCGGATACGCAGTATTTT. It codes for CASSQDWTSSDTQYF. The gene calls are TRBV4-3 and TRBJ2-3; 8 bases fit TRBD2. This CDR3 is 15 amino acids long. Germline V CDR1 and CDR2: LGHNA, YSLEER. The V segment lost 0 bases and the J segment 6 bases; nucleotides outside the gene matches: 5.

This chain joins TRBV2 and TRBJ2-1; no definite D call. The germline V gene encodes CDR1 SNHLY and CDR2 FYNNEI. V gave up 2 bases and J gave up 5 bases, with 13 bases separating them. CDR3 size: 15 residues. The CDR3 is CASSELATPNNEQFF. The CDR3 DNA is TGTGCCAGCAGTGAATTGGCGACACCCAACAATGAGCAGTTCTTC.

The V gene is TRBV2, the J gene TRBJ1-1; D is undetermined. Trimming cost V 8 bases and J 1 base, with 14 bases left between them. Germline CDR1 SNHLY, CDR2 FYNNEI. The CDR3 consists of 14 residues. CDR3 amino acids: CASLPPGSNTEAFF. The CDR3 nucleotides read TGTGCCAGCCTGCCCCCCGGGTCGAACACTGAAGCTTTCTTT.

The chain joins TRBV2 to TRBJ2-2; tentatively, D is TRBD1 (6 bases). V shed 3 bases and J shed 4 bases, with 9 bases lying between them. Per germline, CDR1 SNHLY and CDR2 FYNNEI. This CDR3 is 14 amino acids long. Written as DNA, the CDR3 is TGTGCCAGCAGTGAGGGGGCGGGCACCGGGGAGCTGTTTTTT. As protein: CASSEGAGTGELFF.

This clone is a singleton in its sample. This rearrangement joins TRBV10-3 to TRBJ2-5; 8 nucleotides match TRBD2. The CDR3 contains 15 residues. V gave up 4 bases and J gave up 4 bases; unmatched junction bases: 8. Germline V CDR1 and CDR2: ENHRY, SYGVKD. CDR3 amino acids: CAISVLAGEGETQYF. The DNA for the CDR3 is TGTGCCATCAGTGTCCTAGCGGGTGAGGGAGAGACCCAGTACTTC.